This TCR beta chain was recovered during a study of human T cells and chemical hapten exposure. Only a few counts were recorded for this clonotype. Time point reported: patch test 3, about 24 weeks after DPC sensitization. Treatment: therapeutic diphenylcyclopropenone sensitization with weekly scalp DPC. TCRdb re-analysed the RACE reads in MiXCR, keeping a single row per CDR3 protein. Found here are roughly 100,000 distinct CDR3 sequences, approximately 36% of them singletons; the top ten hold around 2.5%. V was pared by 0 bases and J by 7 bases, with 7 bases of the junction left unmatched. CDR3 length: 15 residues.

This receptor was identified in a man aged 35-49 years with alopecia areata. Some clones in this sample may be carry-over from other donors' samples. Sequenced here: whole blood, sampled in connection with sensitization to the hapten diphenylcyclopropenone (DPC). The chain combines TRBV12-3 or TRBV12-4 with TRBJ1-2; TRBD1 matches at 8 bases. In DNA, the CDR3 is TGTGCCAGCAGTTTAGCGTTTCGGACAGGGTCTGGCTACACCTTC. Protein product: CASSLAFRTGSGYTF.